The text below deals with one T cell receptor (beta chain). Which antigen it targets is not known. There are no base qualities to consult, and no much larger clone falls within one base. The germline V end is reduced by 3 bases and the J end by 7 bases; junction bases left unmatched: 7. The CDR3, cysteine through phenylalanine, is 15 amino acids long. The kept DNA is CDR3 alone, 45 bases in frame from the first base. CDR1 and CDR2 are read off the germline V gene as MDHEN and SYDVKM. Libraries were built with 5' RACE. The sequencer listed for this sample is Illumina HiSeq 2500. A second about 7 to 12 cycle PCR used a sample-barcoded 5' primer and a J-beta primer mix. A template-switch 5' adaptor carrying 12 random nucleotides introduced a unique molecular identifier onto each TCR beta cDNA molecule. Each sample yielded at least 2.5 million CDR3-containing paired-end reads. First-strand cDNA was synthesized from all RNA with the Mint cDNA synthesis kit, primed by a TRBC-specific oligonucleotide. Following uracil-DNA glycosylase treatment, a first 18-cycle PCR with universal primers M1SS and BC2_uni_R was performed on all cDNA. Turning to the authors' computational methods: For normalization, 1 million high-quality reads, each with a distinct molecular identifier, were randomly selected from each sample. Reads with shared molecular identifiers were discarded instead of being binned into consensus sequences. CDR3 identification, clonotype clustering and error correction used MiTCR with a Q25 quality threshold and the strictest error-elimination algorithm. A nonparametric unseen species model using Euler transformation provided a lower-bound estimate of total TCR beta diversity. The public sequencing data were trimmed at Q25 with fastp and processed into clonotypes with MiXCR by TCRdb, which kept only in-frame beta chains. Here each entry gathers all rows of one CDR3 protein and keeps the most common genes and DNA. The V and J calls come from TCRdb's annotation, not from the publication. Across this sample there are roughly 730,000 distinct CDR3 sequences, with 45% to 70% seen only once. Around 24% of the sample lies in the top ten.

The data are from a study of blood T cells in healthy people across ages (dated by TCRdb to 2013 to 2016). For context, the study as a whole: In model experiments, template switching captured roughly one uniquely barcoded TCR beta cDNA molecule for every two T cells. Using deep sequencing normalized with unique cDNA molecular identifiers, the study measured how TCR beta repertoire diversity changes with age. The donors were divided into four age groups: young (average 16 years), middle-aged (over 35), aged (approximately 59) and long-lived (about 90). To avoid experimental bias, donors of different ages were distributed randomly across sequencing lanes. The study analyzed two additional independent replicas of 1 million unique cDNA reads from the same blood draw for two donors, one aged 18 to 30 and one aged 80 or older. The full study reports these points: Bulk unsorted PBMC profiling prevented conclusive comparison of naive and antigen-experienced compartments. Observed TCR beta diversity correlated strongly with the percentage of naive T cells measured by flow cytometry. Compared with the aged group, the long-lived group had more naive CD4+ T cells, fewer expanded clones and increased TCR diversity, a pattern suggesting age selection. Observed TCR beta diversity per million T cells fell roughly linearly with age, and a significant reduction was already apparent by age about 38. Because the CMV infection status of the donors was unknown, age-related changes in expanded clonotypes may potentially have been confounded. Estimates of total diversity based on one million sequenced T cells were considered lower bounds and underestimates.

The 35 to 40 donors, aged about 6 to 95 years, were systemically healthy Caucasian individuals from Russia. Approximately 10 milliliters of peripheral blood were collected from each donor into EDTA-treated Vacutainer tubes. Ficoll-Paque density-gradient centrifugation was used to isolate PBMCs, with at least 7 million obtained per sample. Total RNA was extracted from PBMCs with Trizol reagent, with at least 5 micrograms obtained per sample. Naive CD45RAhigh/CD27high T cell percentages were measured by flow cytometry on a PBMC aliquot from every donor. This receptor was obtained from a man aged 40-50 years in good health. Sequenced input: blood. The chain is assembled from TRBV28 and TRBJ2-1, with TRBD2 identical over 9 junction bases. CDR3 protein: CASSLAGGPGNEQFF. The nucleotide sequence is given as TGTGCCAGCAGTTTGGCGGGAGGGCCGGGGAATGAGCAGTTCTTC.